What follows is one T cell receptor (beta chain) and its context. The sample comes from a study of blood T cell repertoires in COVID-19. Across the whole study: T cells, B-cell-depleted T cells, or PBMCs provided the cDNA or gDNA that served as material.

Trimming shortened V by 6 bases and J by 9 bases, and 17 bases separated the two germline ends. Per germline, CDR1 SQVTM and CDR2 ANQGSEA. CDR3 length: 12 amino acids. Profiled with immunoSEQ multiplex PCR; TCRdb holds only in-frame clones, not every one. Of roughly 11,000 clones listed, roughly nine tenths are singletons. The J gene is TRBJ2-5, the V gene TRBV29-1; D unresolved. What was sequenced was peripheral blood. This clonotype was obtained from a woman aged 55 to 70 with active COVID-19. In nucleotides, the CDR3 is TGCAGCGTGTCCGGTACTGGGCGAGCCCAGTACTTC. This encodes CSVSGTGRAQYF.